This T cell receptor beta chain was recorded in a study of shared clonotypes between healthy human individuals. Study summary: CD4 naive and CD4 memory each took three plates per donor, while CD8 naive took two and CD8 memory one. Study-level results: Across subsets, estimated richness was generally greater for naive than for memory populations. The generation probabilities recorded for non-shared clonotypes fell below those of clonotypes shared by all four donors.

Trimming removed 2 bases at V and 8 bases at J, with 13 bases between. CDR3 length: 13 amino acids. The germline gives CDR1 SGHDT, CDR2 YYEEEE. Sequencing was performed with immunoSEQ multiplex PCR; in TCRdb, only in-frame clones are kept and a portion is missing. Of more than 2,000,000 clones in the sample, 93% are singletons; the top ten hold about 0.41%. As for this clone: As yet, its antigen is unknown.

V is TRBV5-6 and J is TRBJ1-2, with a possible D match to TRBD1 (5 bases). The material sequenced was naive CD4+ T cells from PBMCs. The subset denotes: CD45RA+ positively selected. The source is a man younger than 35 in good health. Some clones in this sample may be carry-over from other donors' samples. DNA of the CDR3: TGTGCCAGCAGCTTCATGCAGGGCGGGGGCTACACCTTC. Its protein product is CASSFMQGGGYTF.